This passage covers 9 T cell receptor beta chains from one sample sequenced in a study of blood T cell repertoires in COVID-19 (dated by TCRdb to about 2020). The method behind the library was the immunoSEQ multiplex PCR assay. What TCRdb holds here is the immuneACCESS table cut down to in-frame rearrangements. Part of the clones is not present; checked against another copy, under half of the missing clones reflect an unresolved V gene, and the others are unexplained. The sample table shows a few hundred thousand clones, and 80% to 90% are seen once. Under 8.5% of the sample comes from the top ten. Source material: peripheral blood. Every receptor here comes from a woman aged 55-70 years with COVID-19, enrolled during active disease.

This chain connects TRBV7-2 to TRBJ1-3, with no clear D. CDR1 and CDR2 from the germline V gene are SGHTA and FQGNSA. The CDR3 extends over 16 amino acids. V gave up 1 base and J gave up 0 bases, with 10 bases separating them. The CDR3 is CASSLGSTSSGNTIYF. The CDR3 coding sequence is TGTGCCAGCAGCTTAGGTTCCACTAGCTCTGGAAACACCATATATTTT.

This clone was recorded many times. CDR3 coding DNA: TGTGCCAGCAGTGATTCTTGGGCTAGCGGGGGGGGCCACACAGATACGCAGTATTTT. Its translation is CASSDSWASGGGHTDTQYF. V is TRBV2 and J is TRBJ2-3, with TRBD2 identical over 12 bases. The J segment lost 2 bases and the V segment lost 3 bases, leaving 12 bases of the junction unmatched. In germline, CDR1 is SNHLY, CDR2 FYNNEI. The CDR3 contains 19 residues.

In this sample, this clone turned up once. The chain is built from TRBV11-2 and TRBJ2-1; 14 bases align to TRBD2. Trimming at V came to 5 bases and at J to 5 bases, leaving 8 bases not matched to a gene. This CDR3 is 17 amino acids long. The germline V gene has CDR1 SGHAT and CDR2 FQNNGV. The CDR3 nucleotides are TGTGCCAGCAGCGCCCGACTAGCGGGGGGGGAAAACAATGAGCAGTTCTTC. As protein: CASSARLAGGENNEQFF.

CDR3 region: CSAWDRESISNEQFF. CDR3 sequence (DNA): TGCAGCGCCTGGGACAGGGAGTCCATCTCGAATGAGCAGTTCTTC. The chain combines TRBV29-1 with TRBJ2-1; TRBD1 aligns across 9 bases. CDR3 length equals 15 residues. Looked up from germline, CDR1 is SQVTM and CDR2 is ANQGSEA. Trimming at V came to 7 bases and at J to 7 bases, leaving 14 bases not matched to a gene.

V gene TRBV18 combines with J gene TRBJ2-5, with D uncertain. The CDR3 totals 14 residues. The ends were cut back, 0 bases at V and 0 bases at J, with 5 bases in the middle. Germline assignment: CDR1 KGHSH and CDR2 LQKENI. The DNA for the CDR3 is TGTGCCAGCTCACCACCGGCAGACCAAGAGACCCAGTACTTC. It translates to CASSPPADQETQYF.

V and J are TRBV11-3 and TRBJ2-7; D call uncertain. The V end lost 2 bases, the J end lost 7 bases, and 6 bases lay between the germline ends. The germline V gene encodes CDR1 SGHNT and CDR2 YENEEA. This CDR3 is built from 11 residues. CDR3 nucleotides: TGTGCCAGCAGCTTAACGCGGGAGCAGTACTTC. Translating gives CASSLTREQYF.

The chain combines TRBV11-2 with TRBJ1-2, with D possibly matching TRBD1 (5 bases). The ends were cut back, 10 bases at V and 1 base at J, with 19 bases in the middle. This CDR3 comprises 15 residues. Germline values: CDR1 SGHAT, CDR2 FQNNGV. CDR3 region: CATPSGPQDNYGYTF. The CDR3 DNA follows: TGTGCCACCCCCAGTGGACCACAGGATAACTATGGCTACACCTTC.

The table lists this clone with a count of one. This sequence joins TRBV10-3 and TRBJ2-1; D possibly corresponds to TRBD1 (5 bases). Trimming stripped 8 bases from V and 4 bases from J, with 12 bases between. CDR1 ENHRY and CDR2 SYGVKD come from the germline V gene. The CDR3 sequence is 13 residues long. CDR3 bases: TGTGCCATCGCGGCAGGGCAGTACAATGAGCAGTTCTTC. This gives the protein CAIAAGQYNEQFF.

The chain uses TRBV5-1 and TRBJ2-7, with 8 bases matching TRBD1. The CDR3 contains 15 residues. Losses at the gene ends were 4 bases for V and 3 bases for J; bases not matched to a gene: 9. Germline values: CDR1 SGHRS, CDR2 YFSETQ. The CDR3 sequence: CASSPATGVNYEQYF. For the CDR3, the DNA is TGCGCCAGCAGCCCCGCGACAGGGGTTAACTACGAGCAGTACTTC.